A single T cell receptor (beta chain) is shown here with its context. Its antigen remains unidentified. This entry is derived from a study of shared clonotypes between healthy human individuals. Regarding the study as a whole: Investigators expected sequencing depth to affect clonotype sharing among donors. Only a few donors were included, so the genetic and exposure-history diversity represented was limited.

CD8 cells classed as naive were CD45RO-negative and positively selected for CCR7, excluding terminally differentiated effector memory CD45RA+ cells. Profiled with immunoSEQ multiplex PCR; TCRdb holds only in-frame clones, not every one. In the table there are nearly 600,000 clones, around 95% of which are singletons. Sequenced input: naive CD8+ T cells sorted from blood. This receptor was taken from a woman between 25 and 40 years old in good health.

CDR3 sequence reads: CASSIQSSGANVLTF. Written as DNA, the CDR3 is TGTGCCAGTAGTATTCAGAGTTCTGGGGCCAACGTCCTGACTTTC. The gene calls are TRBV19 and TRBJ2-6; D is undetermined. From germline, CDR1 is LNHDA and CDR2 SQIVND (reference sequence). The CDR3 contains 15 residues. Trimming shortened V by 3 bases and J by 1 base, and 7 bases separated the two germline ends.